One sample yielded the 5 T cell receptor beta chains listed below, sequenced in a study of shared clonotypes between healthy human individuals. Sequenced by immunoSEQ multiplex PCR; TCRdb stores in-frame clones only, minus some. The sample has some 1.5 million clones, nearly 99% seen once. Sequenced sample: naive CD4+ T cells sorted from blood. The subset here: CD45RA+ positively selected. The receptors derive from a man under 40 in good health.

The chain's CDR3 is CASSLLGAGGETQYF. The CDR3 bases are TGCGCCAGCAGCTTGTTGGGGGCAGGGGGCGAGACCCAGTACTTC. The rearrangement uses TRBV5-1 and TRBJ2-5; the match to TRBD1 covers 8 bases. This CDR3 is 15 amino acids long. The V segment lost 1 base and the J segment 5 bases; nucleotides outside the gene matches: 7. CDR1 and CDR2 (germline): SGHRS, YFSETQ.

The chain combines TRBV10-3 with TRBJ2-3; a weak D match, TRBD1 (6 bases). V lost 10 bases to trimming and J lost 3 bases, with 8 bases between them. The CDR3 covers 11 residues. The germline gives CDR1 ENHRY, CDR2 SYGVKD. CDR3 amino acids: CATTGTDTQYF. As DNA, the CDR3 is TGTGCCACCACAGGGACAGATACGCAGTATTTT.

The rearrangement uses TRBV7-6 and TRBJ1-5; no definite D call. The germline V gene encodes CDR1 SGHVS and CDR2 FNYEAQ. The CDR3 totals 17 residues. Deletions cut 1 base from V and 4 bases from J, with 17 bases between. The CDR3: CASSLGPARAGNQPQHF. The CDR3 nucleotides are TGTGCCAGCAGCTTAGGTCCGGCGCGGGCAGGAAATCAGCCCCAGCATTTT.

This sequence joins TRBV27 and TRBJ2-7; D might be TRBD1 (6 bases). This CDR3 has 13 residues. V shed 5 bases and J shed 3 bases, with 11 bases lying between them. Germline V gene data show CDR1 as MNHEY and CDR2 as SMNVEV (reference sequence). CDR3 loop: CASSKQGYYEQYF. The CDR3 DNA reads TGTGCCAGCAGTAAACAGGGATACTACGAGCAGTACTTC.

The rearrangement links TRBV5-1 to TRBJ2-7, with a weak D call TRBD2 (6 bases). V lost 4 bases and J lost 2, with 19 bases in between. CDR3 length: 16 amino acids. Germline values: CDR1 SGHRS, CDR2 YFSETQ. CDR3 protein: CASSGTQTVTPYEQYF. In DNA, the CDR3 is TGCGCCAGCAGCGGGACTCAGACAGTAACGCCCTACGAGCAGTACTTC.